This is a list of T cell receptor beta chains from one sample in a study of vaccination effects on CD4 cells after COVID-19. The repertoire was sequenced with immunoSEQ multiplex PCR; TCRdb's copy has only in-frame clones and lacks some. The sample includes about 81,000 clones, 60% to 85% of them seen just once. Antigen specificity for these receptors is unknown. Material: CD4+ T cells from PBMCs cultured with HCoV-OC43 spike peptides, obtained after COVID-19 vaccination. These TCRs come from a human donor who received a COVID-19 vaccine. Both conserved end residues are part of each CDR3. A D gene is named only where the DNA matches it firmly. Some rows have no size entry. The others give once, few or many, or a class for an expanded clone.

size,D,V,length,J,CDR3,DNA
.,.,TRBV2,12,TRBJ1-6,CASSEVYSPLHF,TGTGCCAGCAGTGAAGTTTATTCACCCCTCCACTTT
.,.,TRBV7-2,14,TRBJ1-4,CASSWGRVNEKLFF,TGTGCCAGCAGCTGGGGACGGGTTAATGAAAAACTGTTTTTT
.,.,TRBV9,14,TRBJ2-2,CASSTRTETGELFF,TGTGCCAGCAGCACTCGGACAGAGACCGGGGAGCTGTTTTTT
.,.,TRBV6-2/TRBV6-3,15,TRBJ2-2,CASSYQRRNTGELFF,TGTGCCAGCAGTTATCAGAGACGGAACACCGGGGAGCTGTTTTTT
.,.,TRBV5-6,14,TRBJ1-6,CASSYGIKDSPLHF,TGTGCCAGCAGCTACGGAATTAAGGATTCACCCCTCCACTTT
.,TRBD1,TRBV4-3,15,TRBJ1-4,CASSQGQAANEKLFF,TGCGCCAGCAGCCAGGGACAGGCAGCTAATGAAAAACTGTTTTTT
.,TRBD1,TRBV4-1,14,TRBJ1-6,CASSQGTGYSPLHF,TGCGCCAGCAGCCAAGGGACAGGGTATTCACCCCTCCACTTT
.,TRBD2,TRBV3-1/TRBV3-2,16,TRBJ2-1,CASSQERAGGPREQFF,TGTGCCAGCAGCCAAGAACGAGCGGGGGGGCCACGGGAGCAGTTCTTC
.,.,TRBV9,15,TRBJ2-5,CASSAGVQGGETQYF,TGTGCCAGCAGCGCAGGGGTACAGGGTGGGGAGACCCAGTACTTC
.,.,TRBV11-3,16,TRBJ2-2,CASSLGHYANTGELFF,TGTGCCAGCAGCCTCGGGCACTATGCGAACACCGGGGAGCTGTTTTTT
.,.,TRBV11-2,13,TRBJ1-5,CASSLDLGQPQHF,TGTGCCAGCAGCTTAGATCTGGGCCAGCCCCAGCATTTT
.,TRBD2,TRBV5-1,16,TRBJ2-1,CASSSETSGGYNEQFF,TGCGCCAGCAGCTCCGAGACTAGCGGGGGCTACAATGAGCAGTTCTTC
.,.,TRBV5-5,14,TRBJ1-4,CASSLWGQDEKLFF,TGTGCCAGCAGCTTGTGGGGGCAAGATGAAAAACTGTTTTTT
.,TRBD2,TRBV25-1,15,TRBJ2-3,CASTKSGGATDTQYF,TGTGCCAGCACCAAGTCGGGGGGGGCCACAGATACGCAGTATTTT
.,.,TRBV18,12,TRBJ1-1,CASSPSRREAFF,TGTGCCAGCTCACCATCCAGGCGTGAAGCTTTCTTT
few,.,TRBV30,15,TRBJ1-1,CACNSGLRVNTEAFF,TGTGCCTGCAACTCGGGGTTGAGGGTGAACACTGAAGCTTTCTTT
.,.,TRBV6-1,15,TRBJ1-1,CASRGTGGKNTEAFF,TGTGCCAGCAGAGGGACCGGAGGAAAGAACACTGAAGCTTTCTTT
.,.,TRBV15,13,TRBJ2-2,CATSSKGTGELFF,TGTGCCACCAGCAGCAAGGGGACCGGGGAGCTGTTTTTT
.,TRBD1,TRBV9,14,TRBJ1-2,CASSPQTGGYGYTF,TGTGCCAGCAGCCCACAGACAGGGGGCTATGGCTACACCTTC
.,.,TRBV5-6,13,TRBJ2-2,CASSLVGTGELFF,TGTGCCAGCAGCTTGGTGGGAACCGGGGAGCTGTTTTTT
.,TRBD1,TRBV12-5,14,TRBJ1-2,CASGLLGQDYGYTF,TGTGCTAGTGGTTTGCTCGGACAGGACTATGGCTACACCTTC
.,.,TRBV20-1,16,TRBJ1-3,CSASLRGLSSGNTIYF,TGCAGTGCTAGTCTACGGGGGCTTAGCTCTGGAAACACCATATATTTT
.,.,TRBV27,13,TRBJ1-6,CASSFRRESPLHF,TGTGCCAGCAGTTTTAGGAGGGAATCACCCCTCCACTTT
.,.,TRBV12-3/TRBV12-4,12,TRBJ2-3,CASSPRADTQYF,TGTGCCAGCAGCCCTCGTGCAGATACGCAGTATTTT
.,.,TRBV3-1/TRBV3-2,14,TRBJ2-3,CASSQGIFTDTQYF,TGTGCCAGCAGCCAAGGGATATTCACAGATACGCAGTATTTT
.,TRBD1,TRBV30,15,TRBJ2-4,CAWSVRTGLGDIQYF,TGTGCCTGGAGTGTGAGGACAGGGCTAGGGGACATTCAGTACTTC
.,TRBD1,TRBV6-1,14,TRBJ1-2,CASSETGTGYGYTF,TGTGCCAGCAGTGAAACAGGGACAGGCTATGGCTACACCTTC